The T cell receptor beta chain under discussion was sequenced for a study of blood T cell repertoires in COVID-19. Background on the study: The United States, Italy and Spain provided the acute and convalescent COVID-19 samples.

V was cut by 3 bases and J by 1 base, with 11 bases left in between. The germline V gene has CDR1 SGHNT and CDR2 YENEEA. This CDR3 spans 15 amino acids. Sequencing was performed with immunoSEQ multiplex PCR; in TCRdb, only in-frame clones are kept and a portion is missing. The table lists a few hundred thousand clones, about 86% of them singletons. The sequencing sample was made of peripheral blood. The TCR comes from a man aged 60 to 75 with acute or convalescent COVID-19. The chain links TRBV11-3 to TRBJ2-3; no reliable D call. This CDR3 is CASSLTHGRTDTQYF. The DNA for the CDR3 is TGTGCCAGCAGCTTGACTCATGGCCGCACAGATACGCAGTATTTT.